This T cell receptor (beta chain) appears in the sequencing data of a study of T cell changes during pregnancy in multiple sclerosis. Measured with immunoSEQ multiplex PCR; TCRdb has only the in-frame clones, and not every one. The table shows 50,000 or so clones, with 80% to 95% occurring only once. V lost 4 bases and J 5 bases, leaving 17 bases between the germline ends. Germline V gene lookup returns CDR1 SQVTM and CDR2 ANQGSEA. CDR3 length equals 14 residues. This clonotype was obtained from a female donor with multiple sclerosis, enrolled in a pregnancy study. The sequencing here drew on peripheral blood, taken in the third trimester of pregnancy. This sequence joins TRBV29-1 and TRBJ1-2; maybe TRBD1 (6 bases). The CDR3 coding sequence is TGCAGCGTTGCATACGGACAGACAAAATATGGCTACACCTTC. Translation gives CSVAYGQTKYGYTF.